This T cell receptor beta chain was captured by sequencing in a study of OX40 agonist ivuxolimab in advanced cancers. The table came from immunoSEQ multiplex PCR; TCRdb's copy has only in-frame clones and leaves some out. The profile shows 50,000 to 65,000 clones, over 75% of them singletons. The sample in question was CD4+ or CD8+ T cells sorted from blood, obtained in a trial of the OX40 agonist ivuxolimab. The TCR was taken from an adult with an advanced solid tumor such as melanoma, head and neck, liver or kidney cancer.

CDR3 protein: CATFGKETQYF. The DNA for the CDR3 is TGTGCCACCTTCGGGAAAGAGACCCAGTACTTC. V usage is TRBV19 and J usage is TRBJ2-5; D is perhaps TRBD2 (5 bases). Trimming left V 10 bases short and J 3 bases short, with 9 bases between. The CDR3 is 11 residues long. The germline V gene has CDR1 LNHDA and CDR2 SQIVND (reference sequence).